What follows describes a single T cell receptor beta chain. The CDR3 sequence is 15 residues long. Germline CDR1 reads SGHRS; CDR2 reads YFSETQ. V was shortened by 0 bases and J by 0 bases, with 7 bases between the two germline ends. The sample comes from a study of cytomegalovirus exposure and HLA in healthy donors. 13 Jbeta primers and 60 Vbeta primers were used for the PCR. TCRdb's copy holds only in-frame clones and misses some; the assay was immunoSEQ multiplex PCR. The sample shows 200,000 or so clones, around four fifths of them seen only once. The clonotype was recovered from a woman in her 50s in good health and CMV-seropositive. The sequenced sample was PBMCs. This chain connects TRBV5-1 to TRBJ1-3; D may be TRBD1 (5 bases). The CDR3 is CASSLATGSGNTIYF. DNA of the CDR3: TGCGCCAGCAGCTTGGCTACAGGCTCTGGAAACACCATATATTTT. Filled out from reference TRBV5-1 and TRBJ1-3, the complete variable domain reads KAGVTQTPRYLIKTRGQQVTLSCSPISGHRSVSWYQQTPGQGLQFLFEYFSETQRNKGNFPGRFSGRQFSNSRSEMNVSTLELGDSALYLCASSLATGSGNTIYFGEGSWLTVV.